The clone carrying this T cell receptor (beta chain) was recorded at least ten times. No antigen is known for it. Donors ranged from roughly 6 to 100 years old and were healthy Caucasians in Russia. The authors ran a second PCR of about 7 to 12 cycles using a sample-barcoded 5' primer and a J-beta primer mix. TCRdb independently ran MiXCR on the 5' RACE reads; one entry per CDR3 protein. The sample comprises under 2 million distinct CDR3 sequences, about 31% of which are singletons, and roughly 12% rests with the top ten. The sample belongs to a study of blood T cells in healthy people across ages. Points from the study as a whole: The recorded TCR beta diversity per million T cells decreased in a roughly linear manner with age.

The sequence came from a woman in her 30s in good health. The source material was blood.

Here the CDR3 DNA reads TGCAGCGTCGTGGGACAGCAACCTTCTGGGGCCAACGTCCTGACTTTC. Translating gives CSVVGQQPSGANVLTF. The rearrangement joins TRBV29-1 to TRBJ2-6, with TRBD1 matching over 7 bases. The germline CDR1 and CDR2 sequences are SQVTM and ANQGSEA. The CDR3 covers 16 residues. J gave up 1 base and V 6 bases, and 9 bases lay outside the gene matches.